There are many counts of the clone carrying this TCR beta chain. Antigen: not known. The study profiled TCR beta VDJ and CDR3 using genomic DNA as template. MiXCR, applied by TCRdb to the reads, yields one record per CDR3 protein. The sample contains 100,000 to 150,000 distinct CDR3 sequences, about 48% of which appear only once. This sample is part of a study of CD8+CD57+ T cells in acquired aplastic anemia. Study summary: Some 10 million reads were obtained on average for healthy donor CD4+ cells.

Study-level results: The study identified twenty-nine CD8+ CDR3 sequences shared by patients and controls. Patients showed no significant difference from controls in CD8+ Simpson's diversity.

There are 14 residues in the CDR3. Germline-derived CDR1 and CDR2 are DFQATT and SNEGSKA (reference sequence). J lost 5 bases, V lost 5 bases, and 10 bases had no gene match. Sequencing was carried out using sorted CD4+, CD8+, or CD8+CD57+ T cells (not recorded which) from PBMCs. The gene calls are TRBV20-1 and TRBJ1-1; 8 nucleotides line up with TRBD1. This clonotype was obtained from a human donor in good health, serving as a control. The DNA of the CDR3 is TGCAGTGCTCTACAGCAGGGGGCCTTGACTGAAGCTTTCTTT. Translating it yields CSALQQGALTEAFF.